The 9 T cell receptor beta chains listed next were all sequenced from one sample in a study of neurological immune-mediated disorders. Using its own MiXCR run on the 5' RACE reads, TCRdb lists one record per CDR3 protein. The sample has about 58,000 distinct CDR3 sequences; more than 3% are singletons. Sequenced sample: PBMCs. Receptors were obtained from a man between 25 and 39 years old with multiple sclerosis.

This clonotype has ten or more counts. V is TRBV12-3 or TRBV12-4 and J is TRBJ1-2, with D unclear. The CDR3 contains 14 residues. Trimming cost V 6 bases and J 4 bases, with 15 bases left between them. The CDR3 loop reads CASSSPGRPYGYTF. The DNA for the CDR3 is TGTGCCAGCAGCTCTCCCGGACGGCCCTATGGCTACACCTTC.

This clonotype has a count of ten or more. The genes are TRBV19 and TRBJ1-1; possible D gene TRBD1, 6 bases. The CDR3 is 14 residues long. With 4 bases removed from V and 8 bases from J, the gap between germline ends came to 17 bases. Germline V gene sequence: CDR1 LNHDA, CDR2 SQIVND (reference sequence). Written as DNA, the CDR3 is TGTGCCAGTAGTAACATACAGGGAAGGACGGAAGCTTTCTTT. This sequence encodes CASSNIQGRTEAFF.

This clonotype was seen ten or more times. This sequence joins TRBV27 and TRBJ2-4, with D unclear. The germline V gene encodes CDR1 MNHEY and CDR2 SMNVEV (reference sequence). The V gene lost 3 bases and the J gene lost 9 bases, with 15 bases spanning the gap. This CDR3 contains 14 residues. This CDR3 reads CASSLTPSAGIQYF. The CDR3 nucleotides read TGTGCCAGCAGTTTGACCCCATCGGCCGGCATTCAGTACTTC.

This clonotype was detected many times. The gene calls are TRBV7-2 and TRBJ1-1; D is unresolved. Germline V lookup: CDR1 SGHTA, CDR2 FQGNSA. The CDR3 runs 12 residues. V dropped 8 bases and J dropped 5 bases, with 12 bases sitting between them. This CDR3 reads CASALDRTEAFF. The CDR3 nucleotides are TGTGCCAGCGCTCTGGACCGTACTGAAGCTTTCTTT.

Concerning this clonotype: Given a much more abundant clone one base away, this may be a read error. V and J are TRBV14 and TRBJ2-7, with a possible D match to TRBD1 (6 bases). CDR1 and CDR2 (germline): SGHDN, FVKESK. V dropped 0 bases and J dropped 7 bases, with 13 bases sitting between them. This CDR3 has 14 amino acids. The CDR3 loop is CASSQEVQGQEQYF. The CDR3 DNA follows: TGTGCCAGCAGCCAAGAGGTACAGGGCCAAGAGCAGTACTTC.

This clonotype was detected many times. The chain employs TRBV27 and TRBJ1-1, with no clear D. The germline gives CDR1 MNHEY, CDR2 SMNVEV (reference sequence). The germline V and J ends were trimmed by 6 bases and 3 bases, with 14 bases remaining between them. The CDR3 runs to 14 residues. DNA of the CDR3: TGTGCCAGCAGGCCAGGCCTAGAGGACACTGAAGCTTTCTTT. It encodes CASRPGLEDTEAFF.

Ten or more counts support this clonotype. This chain joins TRBV5-1 and TRBJ1-2, with D uncertain. V was trimmed by 0 bases and J by 5 bases, leaving 11 bases between them. Germline CDR1 and CDR2: SGHRS and YFSETQ. This CDR3 has 14 residues. The CDR3 is CASSLAGVEYGYTF. The CDR3 DNA is TGCGCCAGCAGCTTGGCCGGGGTAGAGTATGGCTACACCTTC. Full variable domain (remainder filled in from reference TRBV5-1 and TRBJ1-2): KAGVTQTPRYLIKTRGQQVTLSCSPISGHRSVSWYQQTPGQGLQFLFEYFSETQRNKGNFPGRFSGRQFSNSRSEMNVSTLELGDSALYLCASSLAGVEYGYTFGSGTRLTVV.

This clonotype has at least ten counts. This rearrangement joins TRBV5-1 to TRBJ2-3, with no clear D. The CDR3 has 12 amino acids. Trimming pared 0 bases from V and 3 bases from J, leaving 2 bases between. CDR1 is SGHRS and CDR2 is YFSETQ in the germline V gene. CDR3 loop: CASSLETDTQYF. The CDR3 DNA is TGCGCCAGCAGCTTGGAAACAGATACGCAGTATTTT.

This clonotype was counted ten times or more. CDR3 nucleotide sequence: TGCGCCAGCAGCTCCGCACGGACAGGGTTCACAGATACGCAGTATTTT. It translates to CASSSARTGFTDTQYF. The J gene is TRBJ2-3, the V gene TRBV5-1, with 8 bases that match TRBD1. This CDR3 has 16 residues. Germline CDR1 reads SGHRS; CDR2 reads YFSETQ. With 3 bases clipped from V and 2 bases from J, the junction kept 8 bases outside the gene matches.